This TCR beta chain was sequenced in a study of cytomegalovirus exposure and HLA in healthy donors. The study's findings and limits: Sequencing artifact likely explains a cluster of highly shared sequence variants. Upon later analysis, HLA-associated TCR beta chains proved more clonally expanded than other, equally common chains.

Every donor was a healthy person donating bone marrow. This clone was observed a handful of times. The antigen is undetermined. The CDR3 consists of 13 residues. The V end lost 5 bases, the J end lost 7 bases, and 14 bases lay between the germline ends. The germline V gene encodes CDR1 SEHNR and CDR2 FQNEAQ (reference sequence). It was with 60 Vbeta and 13 Jbeta primers that the PCR ran. Some clones are missing from TCRdb's copy, which holds only in-frame ones; the method was immunoSEQ multiplex PCR. The repertoire holds over 80,000 clones, with 82% as singletons. The clonotype originates from a man aged 50 to 59 in good health and CMV-seronegative. V is TRBV7-9 and J is TRBJ1-1; weak D call: TRBD1 (6 bases). Input material: PBMCs. DNA of the CDR3: TGTGCCAGCAGCCCGTTCCTCAGGGGTGAAGCTTTCTTT. Translated, it gives CASSPFLRGEAFF.